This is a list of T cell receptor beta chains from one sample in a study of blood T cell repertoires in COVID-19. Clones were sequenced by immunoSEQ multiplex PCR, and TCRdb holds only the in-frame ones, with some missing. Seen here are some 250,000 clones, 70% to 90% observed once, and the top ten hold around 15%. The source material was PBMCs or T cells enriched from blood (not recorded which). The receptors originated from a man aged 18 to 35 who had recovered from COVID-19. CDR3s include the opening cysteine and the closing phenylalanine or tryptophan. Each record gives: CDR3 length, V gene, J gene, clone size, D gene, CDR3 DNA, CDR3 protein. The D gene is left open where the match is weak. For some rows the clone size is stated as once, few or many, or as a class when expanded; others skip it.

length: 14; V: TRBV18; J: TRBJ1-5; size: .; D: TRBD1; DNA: TGTGCCAGCTCACCGGGACAGGGTGATCAGCCCCAGCATTTT; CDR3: CASSPGQGDQPQHF
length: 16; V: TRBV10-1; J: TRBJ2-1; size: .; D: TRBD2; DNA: TGCGCCAGCAGTGAGCGGGAGGACCGCAGGGCCGATGAGCAGTTCTTC; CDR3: CASSEREDRRADEQFF
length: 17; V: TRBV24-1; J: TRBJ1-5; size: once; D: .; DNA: TGTGCCACCAGTGATTTCCACGCGGGACCTAGCAATCAGCCCCAGCATTTT; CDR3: CATSDFHAGPSNQPQHF
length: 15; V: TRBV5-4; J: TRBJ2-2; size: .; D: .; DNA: TGTGCCAGCAGCTTGATCGACAGGAACACCGGGGAGCTGTTTTTT; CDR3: CASSLIDRNTGELFF
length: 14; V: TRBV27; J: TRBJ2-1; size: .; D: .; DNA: TGTGCCAGCAACGAGGGTTCCTCGTACAATGAGCAGTTCTTC; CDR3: CASNEGSSYNEQFF
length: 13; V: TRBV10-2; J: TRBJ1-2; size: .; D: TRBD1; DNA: TGCGCCAGCAGCGGACAGGTCTACTATGGCTACACCTTC; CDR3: CASSGQVYYGYTF
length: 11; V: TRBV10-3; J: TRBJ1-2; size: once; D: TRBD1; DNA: TGTGCGACGACAGGGACCTATGGCTACACCTTC; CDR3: CATTGTYGYTF
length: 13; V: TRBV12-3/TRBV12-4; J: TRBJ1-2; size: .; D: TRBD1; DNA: TGTGCCAGCAGTTCGGGACAGGGTTTTGGCTACACCTTC; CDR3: CASSSGQGFGYTF
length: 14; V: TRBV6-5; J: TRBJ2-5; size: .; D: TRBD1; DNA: TGTGCCAGCAGTCGGACAGGGGGGGGAGAGACCCAGTACTTC; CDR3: CASSRTGGGETQYF
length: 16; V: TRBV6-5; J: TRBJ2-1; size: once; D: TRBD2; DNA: TGTGCCAGCAGTTCTCTAGCGGGGGTGTCCTACAATGAGCAGTTCTTC; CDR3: CASSSLAGVSYNEQFF
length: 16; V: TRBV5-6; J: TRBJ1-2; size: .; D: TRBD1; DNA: TGTGCCAGCAGCTTGTTCCGGGACAGGGCCAACTATGGCTACACCTTC; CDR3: CASSLFRDRANYGYTF
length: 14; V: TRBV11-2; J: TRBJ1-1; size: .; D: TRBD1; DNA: TGTGCCAGCAGCAACAGACAGGGTAACCCTGAAGCTTTCTTT; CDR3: CASSNRQGNPEAFF
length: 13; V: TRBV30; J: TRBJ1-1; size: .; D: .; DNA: TGTGCCTGGAGTGTAGGGGGTAACACTGAAGCTTTCTTT; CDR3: CAWSVGGNTEAFF
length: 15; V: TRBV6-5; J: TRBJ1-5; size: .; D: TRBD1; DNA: TGTGCCAGCAGTTACAGCGGGACAGGTAATCAGCCCCAGCATTTT; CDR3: CASSYSGTGNQPQHF
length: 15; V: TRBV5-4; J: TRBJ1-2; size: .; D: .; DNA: TGTGCCAGCAGCCAAACGGGGGAAGGGCAGCCTGGCTACACCTTC; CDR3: CASSQTGEGQPGYTF
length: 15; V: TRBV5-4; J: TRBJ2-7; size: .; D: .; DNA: TGTGCCAGCAGCGTGGGAGTAGGCGGTACCTACGAGCAGTACTTC; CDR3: CASSVGVGGTYEQYF
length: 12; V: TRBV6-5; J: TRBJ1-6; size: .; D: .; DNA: TGTGCCAGCGGTCTCGAGGTTTCACCCCTCCACTTT; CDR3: CASGLEVSPLHF
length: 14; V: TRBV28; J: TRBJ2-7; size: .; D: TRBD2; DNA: TGTGCCAGCAGTTTCACTAGCGGGAGGCGTCAGCAGTACTTC; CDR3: CASSFTSGRRQQYF
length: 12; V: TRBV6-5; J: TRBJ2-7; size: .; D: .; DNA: TGTGCCACGTTAGGGGTTGCCTACGAGCAGTACTTC; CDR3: CATLGVAYEQYF
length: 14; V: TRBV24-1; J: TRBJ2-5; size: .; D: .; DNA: TGTGCCACCAGTCCCGCAGGGAGGTGGGAGACCCAGTACTTC; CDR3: CATSPAGRWETQYF
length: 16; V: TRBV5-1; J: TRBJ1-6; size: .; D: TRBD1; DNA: TGCGCCAGCAGCTTGGTGGGACAGGGGAATAATTCACCCCTCCACTTT; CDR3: CASSLVGQGNNSPLHF
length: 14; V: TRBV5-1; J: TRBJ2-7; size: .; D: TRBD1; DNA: TGCGCCAGCAGCCCCGGACAGGGCGGGTACGAGCAGTACTTC; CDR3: CASSPGQGGYEQYF
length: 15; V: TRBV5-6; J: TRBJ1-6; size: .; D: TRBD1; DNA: TGTGCCAGCAGTCCGGGACAGCCTTATAATTCACCCCTCCACTTT; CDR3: CASSPGQPYNSPLHF
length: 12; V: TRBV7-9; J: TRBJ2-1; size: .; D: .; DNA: TGTGCCAGCAGCTCCTTTAGCACAGAGCAGTTCTTC; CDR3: CASSSFSTEQFF
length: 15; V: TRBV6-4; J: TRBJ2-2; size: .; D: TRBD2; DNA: TGTGCCAGCTCCCTCGGACTAGCAGGCACCGGGGAGCTGTTTTTT; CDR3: CASSLGLAGTGELFF
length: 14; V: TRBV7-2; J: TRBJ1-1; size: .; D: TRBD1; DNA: TGTGCCAGCAGCCTTACCGGACAGGGTACTGAAGCTTTCTTT; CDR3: CASSLTGQGTEAFF
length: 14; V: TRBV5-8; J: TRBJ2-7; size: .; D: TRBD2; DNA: TGTGCCAGCAGCCCCCCGACGGGGGGTAACGAGCAGTACTTC; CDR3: CASSPPTGGNEQYF
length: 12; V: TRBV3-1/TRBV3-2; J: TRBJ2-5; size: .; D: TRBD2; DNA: TGTGCCAGCCGACGGGAGGAGTCGACCCAGTACTTC; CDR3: CASRREESTQYF
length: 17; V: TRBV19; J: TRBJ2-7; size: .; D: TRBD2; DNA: TGTGCCAGTAGTATACGTCATCCGCGGGGGGCCCCTTATGAGCAGTACTTC; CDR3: CASSIRHPRGAPYEQYF
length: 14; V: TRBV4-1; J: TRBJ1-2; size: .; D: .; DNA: TGCGCCAGCAGCCAAGATCTGGGGGCCTATGGCTACACCTTC; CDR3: CASSQDLGAYGYTF
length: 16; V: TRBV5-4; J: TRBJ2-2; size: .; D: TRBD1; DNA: TGTGCCAGCAGCGTAGCCGGGACAGCGAACACCGGGGAGCTGTTTTTT; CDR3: CASSVAGTANTGELFF
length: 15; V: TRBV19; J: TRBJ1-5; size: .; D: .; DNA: TGTGCCAGTAGTATATGGAGCACTAGCAATCAGCCCCAGCATTTT; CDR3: CASSIWSTSNQPQHF
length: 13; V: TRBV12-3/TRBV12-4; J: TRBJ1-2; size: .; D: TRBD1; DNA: TGTGCCAGCAGCGCGGGACAGTCATATGGCTACACCTTC; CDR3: CASSAGQSYGYTF
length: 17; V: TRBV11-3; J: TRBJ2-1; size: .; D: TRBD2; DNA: TGTGCCAGCAGCCCCGGGACCGGGACTAGCTCCTACAATGAGCAGTTCTTC; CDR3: CASSPGTGTSSYNEQFF
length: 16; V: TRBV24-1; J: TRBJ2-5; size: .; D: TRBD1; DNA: TGTGCCACCAGTGACCCACTGACAGGGGGCAGAGAGACCCAGTACTTC; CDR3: CATSDPLTGGRETQYF
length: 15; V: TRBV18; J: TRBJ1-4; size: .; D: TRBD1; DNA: TGTGCCAGCTCACTACTACAGGGGGCTGGTGAAAAACTGTTTTTT; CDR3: CASSLLQGAGEKLFF